This T cell receptor beta chain was recovered during a study of response to subunit inactivated influenza vaccine. General study findings and limits: Seasonal influenza vaccination, on each occasion, was suggested by the authors to recruit few new T cells.

To note about this clonotype: Its antigen is not known.

TCRdb called the RT-PCR reads again in MiXCR, with one record for every CDR3 protein. The sample contains roughly 500,000 distinct CDR3 sequences, approximately 16% of which appear only once. The sequence was collected from a man aged 50 to 75 who received an inactivated influenza vaccine. The sample consisted of CD4+ T cells sorted from PBMCs, taken about 24 months after vaccination.

CDR3 sequence: CASSFSGTRNTDTQYF. Here the CDR3 DNA reads TGCGCCAGCAGCTTCTCCGGGACACGGAACACAGATACGCAGTATTTT. The rearrangement links TRBV5-1 to TRBJ2-3; possible D gene TRBD1, 6 bases. Trimming removed 2 bases from V and 2 bases from J, with 15 bases in between. The germline V gene encodes CDR1 SGHRS and CDR2 YFSETQ. The CDR3 sequence is 16 residues long. The variable domain in full, with the rest retrieved from reference TRBV5-1 and TRBJ2-3, is KAGVTQTPRYLIKTRGQQVTLSCSPISGHRSVSWYQQTPGQGLQFLFEYFSETQRNKGNFPGRFSGRQFSNSRSEMNVSTLELGDSALYLCASSFSGTRNTDTQYFGPGTRLTVL.